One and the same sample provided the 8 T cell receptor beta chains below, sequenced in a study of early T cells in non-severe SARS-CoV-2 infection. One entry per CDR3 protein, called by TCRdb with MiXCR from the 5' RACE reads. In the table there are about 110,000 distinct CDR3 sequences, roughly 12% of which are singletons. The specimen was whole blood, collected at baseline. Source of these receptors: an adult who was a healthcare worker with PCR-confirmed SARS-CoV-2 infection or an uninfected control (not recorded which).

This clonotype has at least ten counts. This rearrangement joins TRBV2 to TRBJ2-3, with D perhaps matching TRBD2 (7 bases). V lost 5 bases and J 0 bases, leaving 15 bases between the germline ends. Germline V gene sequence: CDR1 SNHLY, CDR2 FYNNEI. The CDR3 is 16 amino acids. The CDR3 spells CASSWGGGLSTDTQYF. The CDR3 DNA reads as TGTGCCAGCAGTTGGGGGGGCGGCCTGAGCACAGATACGCAGTATTTT.

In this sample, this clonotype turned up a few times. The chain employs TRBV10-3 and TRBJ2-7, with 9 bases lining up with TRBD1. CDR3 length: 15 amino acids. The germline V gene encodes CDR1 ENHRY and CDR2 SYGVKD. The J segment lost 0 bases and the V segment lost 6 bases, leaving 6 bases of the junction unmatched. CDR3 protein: CAISGDRGYSYEQYF. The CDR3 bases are TGTGCCATCAGCGGCGACAGGGGGTACTCCTACGAGCAGTACTTC.

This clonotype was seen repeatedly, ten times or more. The CDR3 reads CASSLRTAASDTQYF. The CDR3 DNA follows: TGTGCCAGCAGTTTGAGGACAGCAGCTTCAGATACGCAGTATTTT. The gene calls are TRBV12-3 or TRBV12-4 and TRBJ2-3, with D possibly TRBD1 on 6 matching bases. The CDR3 loop spans 15 amino acids. V gave up 3 bases and J gave up 4 bases, with 14 bases separating them.

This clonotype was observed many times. The CDR3 DNA is TGCGCCAGCCAGGCGGCGAAGAACACCGGGGAGCTGTTTTTT. Residues: CASQAAKNTGELFF. The genes are TRBV5-1 and TRBJ2-2, with D unclear. The germline V and J ends were trimmed by 7 bases and 1 base, with 11 bases remaining between them. Germline V gene sequence: CDR1 SGHRS, CDR2 YFSETQ. There are 14 residues in the CDR3. The variable domain in full, with the rest retrieved from reference TRBV5-1 and TRBJ2-2, is KAGVTQTPRYLIKTRGQQVTLSCSPISGHRSVSWYQQTPGQGLQFLFEYFSETQRNKGNFPGRFSGRQFSNSRSEMNVSTLELGDSALYLCASQAAKNTGELFFGEGSRLTVL.

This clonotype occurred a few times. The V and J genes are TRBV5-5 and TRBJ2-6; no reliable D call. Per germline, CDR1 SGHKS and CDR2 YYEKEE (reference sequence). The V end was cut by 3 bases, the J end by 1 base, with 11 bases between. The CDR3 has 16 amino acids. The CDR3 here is CASSSSTLSGANVLTF. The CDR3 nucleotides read TGTGCCAGCAGCTCCAGCACACTATCTGGGGCCAACGTCCTGACTTTC.

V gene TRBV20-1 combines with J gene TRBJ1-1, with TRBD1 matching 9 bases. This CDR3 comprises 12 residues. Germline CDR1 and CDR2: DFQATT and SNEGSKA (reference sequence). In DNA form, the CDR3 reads TGCAGCGGACAGGGGATGAACACTGAAGCTTTCTTT. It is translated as CSGQGMNTEAFF.

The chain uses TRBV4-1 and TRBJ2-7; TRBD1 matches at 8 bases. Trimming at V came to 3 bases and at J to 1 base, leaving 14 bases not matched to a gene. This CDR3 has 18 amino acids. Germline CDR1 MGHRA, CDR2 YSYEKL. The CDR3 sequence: CASSHPRSGTGLSYEQYF. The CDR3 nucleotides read TGCGCCAGCAGCCATCCTCGTTCTGGGACAGGTCTTTCCTACGAGCAGTACTTC.

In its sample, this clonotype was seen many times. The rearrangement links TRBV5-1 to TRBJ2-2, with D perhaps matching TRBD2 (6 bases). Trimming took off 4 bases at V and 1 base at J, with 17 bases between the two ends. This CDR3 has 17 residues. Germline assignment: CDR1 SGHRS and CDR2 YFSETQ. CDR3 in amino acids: CASSNPGGIENTGELFF. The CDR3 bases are TGCGCCAGCAGCAACCCCGGGGGTATTGAGAACACCGGGGAGCTGTTTTTT.